This T cell receptor (beta chain) was captured in a study of early T cells in non-severe SARS-CoV-2 infection. About the study: Sequencing of bulk RNA from unsorted whole blood was done, without chain pairing. The study's findings and limits: CD4 and private specificities were missed by VDJdb matching, which favored anti-spike CD8 responses.

Tagging with unique molecular identifiers was applied to individual cDNA molecules. A single record per CDR3 protein comes from TCRdb applying MiXCR to the 5' RACE reads. Altogether around 29,000 distinct CDR3 sequences are present, roughly a tenth being singletons, with the ten largest covering about 13%. This clonotype was recorded many times. Its antigen is as yet unknown. Germline CDR1 reads LGHDT; CDR2 reads YNNKEL (reference sequence). The CDR3 totals 13 residues. Trimming stripped 2 bases from V and 0 bases from J, with 4 bases between. Sequenced: whole blood. This chain uses TRBV3-1 with TRBJ1-2; D gene uncertain. This clonotype was sampled from an adult who was a healthcare worker with PCR-confirmed SARS-CoV-2 infection or an uninfected control (not recorded which). The CDR3 bases are TGTGCCAGCAGCCAACAGACTAACTATGGCTACACCTTC. This translates into CASSQQTNYGYTF.